These T cell receptor beta chains were read from a single sample in a study of cytomegalovirus exposure and HLA in healthy donors. Profiling relied on immunoSEQ multiplex PCR, and the TCRdb table lists in-frame clones only, not all of them. The profile shows 150,000 to 200,000 clones, 80% to 90% of them singletons. Material: PBMCs. The origin of the receptors is a woman aged 18 to 35 in good health and CMV-seronegative. Each CDR3 is given with its conserved first and last residue. D genes are given only for firm matches. Clone sizes are given selectively: once, few, many, or a class where the clone is expanded.

clone size,V gene,D gene,J gene,CDR3 DNA,CDR3 protein
.,TRBV27,TRBD1,TRBJ1-2,TGTGCCAGCAGTCCGCGGACAGGCCAGTATGGCTACACCTTC,CASSPRTGQYGYTF
.,TRBV6-5,.,TRBJ1-1,TGTGCCAGCAGCCGCATTCCTTCTCGGGATGAAGCTTTCTTT,CASSRIPSRDEAFF
.,TRBV9,.,TRBJ2-2,TGTGCCAGCAGCCTGAGGACTAACACCGGGGAGCTGTTTTTT,CASSLRTNTGELFF
.,TRBV9,TRBD1,TRBJ2-1,TGTGCCAGCAGCGTGACAGGGTTGGGCGATGAGCAGTTCTTC,CASSVTGLGDEQFF
.,TRBV15,.,TRBJ1-2,TGTGCCACCTCAAGACCGGGGGGTCCCCATGGCTACACCTTC,CATSRPGGPHGYTF
.,TRBV4-3,TRBD1,TRBJ2-1,TGCGCCAGCAGCCAAGACCGGGACAGGTTATCCTACAATGAGCAGTTCTTC,CASSQDRDRLSYNEQFF
.,TRBV5-8,TRBD1,TRBJ1-2,TGTGCCAGCAGCACAGGGGTGAGGGGCTACACCTTC,CASSTGVRGYTF
.,TRBV7-6,.,TRBJ2-5,TGTGCCAGCAGCCCCCCACAAGAGACCCAGTACTTC,CASSPPQETQYF
.,TRBV2,.,TRBJ2-5,TGTGCCAGCTTTAAGAGCCAAGAGACCCAGTACTTC,CASFKSQETQYF
.,TRBV27,.,TRBJ1-4,TGTGCCACCTTAATCTGGACAGCCCCTCCAACTAATGAAAAACTGTTTTTT,CATLIWTAPPTNEKLFF
.,TRBV14,.,TRBJ2-7,TGTGCCAGCAGCCACTTGGCCGGAAGAACAGCCGCTCGGCACGAGCAGTACTTC,CASSHLAGRTAARHEQYF
.,TRBV27,.,TRBJ2-3,TGTGCCAGCAGTTTATCAGTACAGGGCACAGATACGCAGTATTTT,CASSLSVQGTDTQYF
.,TRBV4-2,.,TRBJ2-7,TGTGCCAGCAGCCAAGTCTATAGACAGTCCTACGAGCAGTACTTC,CASSQVYRQSYEQYF
.,TRBV7-2,TRBD1,TRBJ2-6,TGTGCCAGCAGCTTAGCGCAGGGGGCTGGGGCCAACGTCCTGACTTTC,CASSLAQGAGANVLTF
.,TRBV7-6,TRBD1,TRBJ1-4,TGTGCCAGCAGACAACGGGACAGGGGTAATGAAAAACTGTTTTTT,CASRQRDRGNEKLFF
few,TRBV15,TRBD2,TRBJ2-1,TGTGCCACCAGCCCACAAGTGGGGACTAGCGGGAAAGAGCAGTTCTTC,CATSPQVGTSGKEQFF
.,TRBV2,TRBD1,TRBJ1-5,TGTGCCAGCAATAGGGGGACAGGCGGCAGCAATCAGCCCCAGCATTTT,CASNRGTGGSNQPQHF
once,TRBV19,TRBD1,TRBJ2-7,TGTGCCAGTAGCCCATCGACAGGGGGCCCCTACGAGCAGTACTTC,CASSPSTGGPYEQYF
.,TRBV1,.,TRBJ2-3,TGCACCAGCAGCCACCCCGCTAGCGGGGTACCTAGCACAGATACGCAGTATTTT,CTSSHPASGVPSTDTQYF
.,TRBV10-3,.,TRBJ2-3,TGTGCCATCAGTGATAGGACGCGGGGACTCACAGATACGCAGTATTTT,CAISDRTRGLTDTQYF
few,TRBV6-1,.,TRBJ1-5,TGTGCCAGCAATTTGGACGGGGGGAATCAGCCCCAGCATTTT,CASNLDGGNQPQHF
.,TRBV9,.,TRBJ1-1,TGTGCCAGCAGCCTTCAGGGATCCGAAGCTTTCTTT,CASSLQGSEAFF
few,TRBV7-2,TRBD1,TRBJ1-5,TGTGCCAGCAGCCGCAAAACAGGGGAAAGCAATCAGCCCCAGCATTTT,CASSRKTGESNQPQHF
.,TRBV5-1,.,TRBJ1-1,TGCGCCAGCAGCTTGAATGGGGCACACACTGAAGCTTTCTTT,CASSLNGAHTEAFF
.,TRBV6-5,.,TRBJ1-1,TGTGCCAGCAGTTACCAGATGAACACTGAAGCTTTCTTT,CASSYQMNTEAFF
.,TRBV2,TRBD1,TRBJ1-5,TGTGCCAGCAGTGGACAGGGTTATAGCAATCAGCCCCAGCATTTT,CASSGQGYSNQPQHF
.,TRBV9,.,TRBJ2-1,TGTGCCAGCGGAGCAACGCTAGGATCCTACAATGAGCAGTTCTTC,CASGATLGSYNEQFF
.,TRBV19,.,TRBJ2-1,TGTGCCACCTCCGGGACCTACAATGAGCAGTTCTTC,CATSGTYNEQFF
.,TRBV27,.,TRBJ2-1,TGTGCCAGCCGACACGATTATGAGCAGTTCTTC,CASRHDYEQFF
.,TRBV14,TRBD1,TRBJ1-2,TGTGCCAGCATTTACCCCCTTAGGCAGGGGGCCGGGGAGGAGGGCGGCTACACCTTC,CASIYPLRQGAGEEGGYTF
.,TRBV7-9,.,TRBJ1-2,TGTGCCAGCAGCTTTCATGATCGACCAGGAGGCTACACCTTC,CASSFHDRPGGYTF
.,TRBV6-1,TRBD2,TRBJ2-3,TGTGCCAGCAGTGACCTTAAGCGGGGGGGTCGCACAGATACGCAGTATTTT,CASSDLKRGGRTDTQYF
.,TRBV27,.,TRBJ2-5,TGTGCCAGCAGTGGAGTGGGAGACCCGCGGGAGACCCAGTACTTC,CASSGVGDPRETQYF
.,TRBV5-4,.,TRBJ1-1,TGTGCCAGCAAGAATTGGGCAGGCTTTGAAGCTTTCTTT,CASKNWAGFEAFF
.,TRBV30,.,TRBJ1-1,TGTGCCTCGTCACAGGAGAGAGCTGAAGCTTTCTTT,CASSQERAEAFF
.,TRBV10-3,.,TRBJ2-7,TGTGCCATCAGTGATAGGGGGGGGAGGAGTTCCTACGAGCAGTACTTC,CAISDRGGRSSYEQYF
few,TRBV7-9,TRBD1,TRBJ1-1,TGTGCCAGCAGCTCCATAACAGGGGGCTGGAGGAACACTGAAGCTTTCTTT,CASSSITGGWRNTEAFF
once,TRBV29-1,.,TRBJ2-1,TGCAGCGTCGCCAACAGGGACTCCTACAATGAGCAGTTCTTC,CSVANRDSYNEQFF
.,TRBV29-1,.,TRBJ1-2,TGCAGCGTTGAACTCTCACCCAGACAGAGCTATGGCTACACCTTC,CSVELSPRQSYGYTF
.,TRBV15,.,TRBJ1-2,TGTGCCACCAGCAGAGTTACAGGGTCTCGCGGCTACACCTTC,CATSRVTGSRGYTF
.,TRBV28,.,TRBJ1-2,TGTGCCAGCAGTCCCAGGGAAGTATGGGGCTACACCTTC,CASSPREVWGYTF
.,TRBV5-1,.,TRBJ1-1,TGCGCCAGCAGCTCCCAGGGACACGGGAACACTGAAGCTTTCTTT,CASSSQGHGNTEAFF
.,TRBV27,TRBD2,TRBJ2-3,TGTGCCAGCAGTTCCCCTAGCGGCGGCACAGATACGCAGTATTTT,CASSSPSGGTDTQYF
.,TRBV18,.,TRBJ2-5,TGTGCCAGCTCACTGAACCAGGCCTTAAAAGAGACCCAGTACTTC,CASSLNQALKETQYF
.,TRBV4-3,TRBD2,TRBJ2-3,TGCGCCAGCAGCCAAGATGGGCTAGCGGGAGATACGCAGTATTTT,CASSQDGLAGDTQYF
.,TRBV29-1,.,TRBJ2-7,TGCAGCGTTGAGCAGGGGCAAGGGGTCTACGAGCAGTACTTC,CSVEQGQGVYEQYF
.,TRBV6-5,.,TRBJ2-3,TGTGCCAGCAGGACTCCGGGACTTACGCAGTATTTT,CASRTPGLTQYF
.,TRBV10-1,TRBD2,TRBJ2-7,TGCGCCAGCAGTCATAGCGGGAAAGGCTACGAGCAGTACTTC,CASSHSGKGYEQYF
.,TRBV5-4,.,TRBJ2-7,TGTGCCAGCAGCTTGGGGGGCGCCTCCAATTACGAGCAGTACTTC,CASSLGGASNYEQYF
few,TRBV14,.,TRBJ2-7,TGTGCCAGCAGCCAAGTTCCTGAGCAGGACGAGCAGTACTTC,CASSQVPEQDEQYF